One sample yielded the 29 T cell receptor beta chains listed below, sequenced in a study of technical replicates of blood from a few donors. The repertoire was sequenced with immunoSEQ multiplex PCR; TCRdb's copy has only in-frame clones and lacks some. The profile covers 100,000 or so clones, with 95% appearing a single time and about 0.19% taken by the ten largest. The sequencing input was T cells isolated from PBMCs. The receptors shown here come from a human donor in good health.

This chain connects TRBV7-9 to TRBJ1-2, with TRBD1 identical over 8 bases. Germline V gene lookup returns CDR1 SEHNR and CDR2 FQNEAQ (reference sequence). This CDR3 has 15 residues. The ends lost 5 bases at V and 3 bases at J; junction bases unmatched: 8. The CDR3 loop reads CASSPRDRIYYGYTF. CDR3 DNA sequence: TGTGCCAGCAGCCCCCGGGACAGGATTTACTATGGCTACACCTTC.

Concerning this clone: The germline gene is not matched at one end of the junction; a read error may be the cause. The chain has TRBV7-2 and TRBJ2-1; 11 nucleotides align to TRBD1. The length of the CDR3 is 13 residues. Per germline, CDR1 SGHTA and CDR2 FQGNSA. The CDR3 DNA reads TGTGCCAGCAGCTTACCACGGACAGGGGGCGAAATCTTC. This sequence encodes CASSLPRTGGEIF.

The V call is TRBV19, the J call TRBJ2-7; TRBD1 aligns across 8 bases. With 7 bases clipped from V and 2 bases from J, the junction kept 4 bases outside the gene matches. The CDR3 length is 13 residues. Germline loops: CDR1 LNHDA, CDR2 SQIVND (reference sequence). The CDR3 nucleotides read TGTGCCAGTACGACACAGGGGGCCTACGAGCAGTACTTC. As protein: CASTTQGAYEQYF. Complete variable domain (other parts from reference TRBV19 and TRBJ2-7): DGGITQSPKYLFRKEGQNVTLSCEQNLNHDAMYWYRQDPGQGLRLIYYSQIVNDFQKGDIAEGYSVSREKKESFPLTVTSAQKNPTAFYLCASTTQGAYEQYFGPGTRLTVT.

CDR3 coding DNA: TGTGCCAGTAGTATGACAGGGGGCAAAGTAAGCACTGAAGCTTTCTTT. This translates into CASSMTGGKVSTEAFF. The V gene is TRBV19, the J gene TRBJ1-1, with 10 bases identical to TRBD1. After removal of 3 bases from V and 4 bases from J, the junction contained 8 bases not matched to a gene. Germline-derived CDR1 and CDR2 are LNHDA and SQIVND (reference sequence). The CDR3 consists of 16 residues.

The chain combines TRBV29-1 with TRBJ1-5; no firm D call. The CDR3 contains 12 residues. Germline V gene data show CDR1 as SQVTM and CDR2 as ANQGSEA. V was trimmed by 4 bases and J by 0 bases, leaving 4 bases between them. The chain's CDR3 is CSVASSNQPQHF. For the CDR3, the DNA is TGCAGCGTTGCTTCTAGCAATCAGCCCCAGCATTTT.

This clone was picked up one time. The chain employs TRBV13 and TRBJ2-7, with D possibly TRBD2 on 5 matching bases. V lost 1 base to trimming and J lost 5 bases, with 15 bases between them. Germline loops: CDR1 PRHDT, CDR2 FYEKMQ (reference sequence). The CDR3 is 15 residues long. CDR3 nucleotides: TGTGCCAGCAGCTTAGCTAGGCCAGCCGGGGACGAGCAGTACTTC. Its translation is CASSLARPAGDEQYF.

The rearrangement joins TRBV30 to TRBJ1-1; D not resolved. V lost 8 bases, J lost 0 bases, and 13 bases lay in between. The CDR3 length is 13 residues. Germline-derived CDR1 and CDR2 are GTSNPN and SVGIG (reference sequence). The CDR3 here is CAQRKQLNTEAFF. In nucleotides, the CDR3 is TGTGCCCAACGAAAACAGTTGAACACTGAAGCTTTCTTT.

V and J are TRBV19 and TRBJ1-5; 7 bases fit TRBD1. The CDR3 is 13 amino acids. V was clipped by 7 bases and J by 7 bases; unmatched bases: 7. Per germline, CDR1 LNHDA and CDR2 SQIVND (reference sequence). The CDR3 loop is CASKQGYGQPQHF. Here the CDR3 DNA reads TGTGCCAGTAAACAGGGGTACGGACAGCCCCAGCATTTT. The full variable domain, its missing parts supplied by reference TRBV19 and TRBJ1-5, is DGGITQSPKYLFRKEGQNVTLSCEQNLNHDAMYWYRQDPGQGLRLIYYSQIVNDFQKGDIAEGYSVSREKKESFPLTVTSAQKNPTAFYLCASKQGYGQPQHFGDGTRLSIL.

The rearrangement uses TRBV6-1 and TRBJ2-3, with no clear D. This CDR3 contains 12 residues. Germline lookup yields CDR1 MNHNS and CDR2 SASEGT. The germline V and J ends were trimmed by 3 bases and 4 bases, with 5 bases remaining between them. As DNA, the CDR3 is TGTGCCAGCAGTGACAGCGCAGATACGCAGTATTTT. Its translation is CASSDSADTQYF.

The rearrangement links TRBV6-5 to TRBJ2-1; tentatively, D is TRBD2 (5 bases). This CDR3 has 16 residues. Per the germline V gene, CDR1 is MNHEY and CDR2 is SVGAGI. V lost 0 bases and J lost 1, with 10 bases in between. The CDR3 is CASSYSNRGSYNEQFF. The CDR3, as DNA: TGTGCCAGCAGTTACTCGAATCGGGGATCCTACAATGAGCAGTTCTTC.

The CDR3: CASSVTSGSDEQFF. The CDR3, as DNA: TGTGCCAGCAGTGTAACTAGCGGGAGCGATGAGCAGTTCTTC. The chain combines TRBV2 with TRBJ2-1; 11 bases fit TRBD2. Germline lookup yields CDR1 SNHLY and CDR2 FYNNEI. The CDR3 consists of 14 residues. Trimming removed 4 bases from V and 8 bases from J; junction bases left unmatched: 4.

This sequence joins TRBV15 and TRBJ2-2, with TRBD2 matching 13 bases. V trimming: 6 bases; J trimming: 4 bases; junction bases outside the gene matches: 8. CDR1 and CDR2 from the germline V gene are LNHNV and YYDKDF (reference sequence). The CDR3 is made up of 17 amino acids. Here the CDR3 DNA reads TGTGCCACCAGGACACTAGCGGGAGGGCCAGGCACCGGGGAGCTGTTTTTT. Amino acid sequence: CATRTLAGGPGTGELFF.

The V gene is TRBV28, the J gene TRBJ1-5; 10 bases agree with TRBD1. Germline V lookup: CDR1 MDHEN, CDR2 SYDVKM. Trimming took 6 bases from V and 6 from J; bases not matched to a gene: 14. The CDR3 extends over 17 amino acids. This chain's CDR3 is CASRSGQGLSIGQPQHF. The CDR3 DNA is TGTGCCAGCAGGTCGGGACAGGGGCTCTCGATCGGTCAGCCCCAGCATTTT.

V usage is TRBV7-9 and J usage is TRBJ1-2, with D possibly matching TRBD1 (6 bases). V lost 5 bases and J lost 5, with 15 bases in between. Germline V gives CDR1 SEHNR, CDR2 FQNEAQ (reference sequence). The CDR3 has 14 amino acids. The CDR3 here is CASSGGPEFYGYTF. The CDR3 DNA reads TGTGCCAGCAGCGGGGGCCCAGAATTTTATGGCTACACCTTC.

The V gene is TRBV30, the J gene TRBJ2-7; D perhaps matches TRBD2 (5 bases). The CDR3 sequence is 13 residues long. Germline CDR1 and CDR2: GTSNPN and SVGIG (reference sequence). Trimming shortened V by 1 base and J by 1 base, and 8 bases separated the two germline ends. CDR3 nucleotide sequence: TGTGCCTGGAGTGGAGGGTTTTCCTACGAGCAGTACTTC. Translation gives CAWSGGFSYEQYF.

The rearrangement links TRBV11-2 to TRBJ2-1; 10 positions match TRBD2. CDR1 is SGHAT, CDR2 FQNNGV, per germline. The CDR3 has 14 amino acids. Unmatched junction bases numbered 8, after V lost 6 bases and J lost 9 bases. CDR3 amino acids: CASSIVLAGSEQFF. CDR3 nucleotide sequence: TGTGCCAGCAGTATAGTACTAGCGGGGAGTGAGCAGTTCTTC.

The chain recombines TRBV11-2 with TRBJ1-4; D is undetermined. The CDR3 has 14 residues. V lost 6 bases to trimming and J lost 8 bases, with 16 bases between them. Germline V gene lookup returns CDR1 SGHAT and CDR2 FQNNGV. The CDR3 spells CASRSKERSEKLFF. CDR3 DNA: TGTGCCAGCAGATCAAAAGAGAGAAGCGAAAAACTGTTTTTT.

This rearrangement joins TRBV6-1 to TRBJ1-3; TRBD1 matches at 7 bases. Trimming took 4 bases from V and 3 from J; bases not matched to a gene: 6. This CDR3 is 15 amino acids long. Germline CDR1 and CDR2: MNHNS and SASEGT. This chain's CDR3 is CASSGKQGIGNTIYF. The CDR3 region has the DNA TGTGCCAGCAGTGGGAAACAGGGGATTGGAAACACCATATATTTT.

The chain recombines TRBV4-2 with TRBJ2-1; 7 bases are a match to TRBD2. V lost 0 bases and J lost 9; bases outside the gene matches: 14. The CDR3 has 17 amino acids. Germline values: CDR1 LGHNA, CDR2 YNFKEQ. CDR3 in amino acids: CASSQDRRLAIAGEQFF. The CDR3 region has the DNA TGTGCCAGCAGCCAAGATCGAAGACTAGCTATAGCTGGTGAGCAGTTCTTC.

V is TRBV10-3 and J is TRBJ2-7, with TRBD2 as a possible D gene (5 bases). Trimming stripped 4 bases from V and 1 base from J, with 8 bases between. The V gene's germline CDR1 is ENHRY and CDR2 SYGVKD. The CDR3 length is 13 residues. The CDR3 region has the DNA TGTGCCATCAGTGTTGGGGAGTCCTACGAGCAGTACTTC. Residues: CAISVGESYEQYF.

A few counts support this clone. The rearrangement links TRBV2 to TRBJ1-4, with 9 nucleotides matching TRBD1. CDR1 SNHLY and CDR2 FYNNEI come from the germline V gene. Trimming removed 4 bases from V and 7 bases from J; junction bases left unmatched: 4. This CDR3 has 14 residues. The chain's CDR3 is CASSVGTGSEKLFF. The CDR3 coding sequence is TGTGCCAGCAGTGTTGGGACAGGGAGTGAAAAACTGTTTTTT.

This clone showed up just once. CDR3 residues: CASSSYKQGALDTIYF. In nucleotides, the CDR3 is TGTGCCAGCAGCTCGTATAAACAGGGGGCTCTGGACACCATATATTTT. The chain uses TRBV5-4 and TRBJ1-3; 9 bases fit TRBD1. Germline V CDR1 and CDR2: SGHNT, YYREEE (reference sequence). With V trimmed by 3 bases and J by 8 bases, 12 bases remained unmatched. This CDR3 is 16 amino acids long.

The chain recombines TRBV5-6 with TRBJ2-7; TRBD1 aligns across 9 bases. Germline assignment: CDR1 SGHDT and CDR2 YYEEEE. This CDR3 is built from 14 residues. With 4 bases clipped from V and 8 bases from J, the junction kept 10 bases outside the gene matches. CDR3 residues: CASSQGTGSMKQYF. CDR3 in DNA: TGTGCCAGCAGCCAAGGGACAGGGTCTATGAAGCAGTACTTC.

This clone has a handful of counts. The chain couples TRBV2 to TRBJ2-7; D may be TRBD1 (6 bases). The germline CDR1 and CDR2 sequences are SNHLY and FYNNEI. V gave up 5 bases and J gave up 3 bases, with 11 bases separating them. The CDR3 is made up of 13 amino acids. The CDR3 region is CASSTTGYYEQYF. The CDR3 bases are TGTGCCAGCAGTACTACAGGGTACTACGAGCAGTACTTC.

The rearrangement uses TRBV2 and TRBJ2-1; D uncertain. V lost 5 bases and J 7 bases, leaving 12 bases between the germline ends. The germline CDR1 and CDR2 sequences are SNHLY and FYNNEI. This CDR3 is 13 amino acids long. In DNA, the CDR3 is TGTGCCAGCAGTTTGATACTAAGGAATGAGCAGTTCTTC. This translates into CASSLILRNEQFF.

V gene TRBV28 combines with J gene TRBJ1-2; 7 nucleotides line up with TRBD1. The V gene end was trimmed by 5 bases and the J gene end by 4 bases; junction bases not matched to a gene: 10. CDR1 MDHEN and CDR2 SYDVKM come from the germline V gene. The CDR3 length is 15 residues. CDR3: CASSQGRQGFYGYTF. The CDR3 DNA reads as TGTGCCAGCAGTCAAGGGAGACAGGGCTTCTATGGCTACACCTTC.

This clone was found a few times. In DNA form, the CDR3 reads TGTGCCAGCAGCTTATTTGTCAGCTACGAGCAGTACTTC. Amino acids: CASSLFVSYEQYF. V usage is TRBV11-2 and J usage is TRBJ2-7; D gene ambiguous. V lost 2 bases and J lost 3, with 8 bases in between. This CDR3 is 13 amino acids long. Germline loops: CDR1 SGHAT, CDR2 FQNNGV. Full variable domain (remainder filled in from reference TRBV11-2 and TRBJ2-7): EAGVAQSPRYKIIEKRQSVAFWCNPISGHATLYWYQQILGQGPKLLIQFQNNGVVDDSQLPKDRFSAERLKGVDSTLKIQPAKLEDSAVYLCASSLFVSYEQYFGPGTRLTVT.

This clone was seen only once. The chain employs TRBV28 and TRBJ1-2; 8 positions agree with TRBD1. Germline loops: CDR1 MDHEN, CDR2 SYDVKM. The ends lost 4 bases at V and 4 bases at J; junction bases unmatched: 11. The CDR3 length is 16 residues. CDR3 nucleotide sequence: TGTGCCAGCAGTTCGAGCTCAGGGGGCAGGGGCTATGGCTACACCTTC. Amino acid sequence: CASSSSSGGRGYGYTF.

V usage is TRBV5-1 and J usage is TRBJ2-2; unclear D gene. The germline V gene encodes CDR1 SGHRS and CDR2 YFSETQ. V shed 2 bases and J shed 0 bases, with 14 bases lying between them. The CDR3 totals 17 residues. The CDR3 region is CASSFPIPAANTGELFF. Written as DNA, the CDR3 is TGCGCCAGCAGCTTCCCTATACCTGCTGCGAACACCGGGGAGCTGTTTTTT. The whole variable domain, remainder taken from reference TRBV5-1 and TRBJ2-2, is KAGVTQTPRYLIKTRGQQVTLSCSPISGHRSVSWYQQTPGQGLQFLFEYFSETQRNKGNFPGRFSGRQFSNSRSEMNVSTLELGDSALYLCASSFPIPAANTGELFFGEGSRLTVL.